Each of the 17 T cell receptor beta chains below was sequenced from the same sample in a study of T-cell memory formation after mild COVID-19. TCRdb called the 5' RACE reads again in MiXCR, with one record for every CDR3 protein. The sample yields roughly 320,000 distinct CDR3 sequences, 25% to 30% seen once. Sequencing was performed on PBMCs or a T cell subset sorted from them (not recorded which). All receptors derive from an adult woman who had mild COVID-19 (a few samples of this study predate the infection). Cell type and time point are not known.

This chain joins TRBV11-1 and TRBJ2-4; TRBD1 aligns across 7 bases. There are 15 residues in the CDR3. The V gene end was trimmed by 5 bases and the J gene end by 6 bases; junction bases not matched to a gene: 10. From germline, CDR1 is SGHAT and CDR2 FQDESV (reference sequence). Here the CDR3 reads CASSRTGGALNIQYF. The CDR3 nucleotides read TGTGCCAGCAGCAGGACAGGCGGCGCGTTAAACATTCAGTACTTC.

This chain uses TRBV29-1 with TRBJ2-3; possibly TRBD1 or TRBD2 for D (5 bases each). V was cut by 5 bases and J by 10 bases, with 13 bases left in between. In germline, CDR1 is SQVTM, CDR2 ANQGSEA. The CDR3 totals 11 residues. The CDR3 loop reads CSVRGEAAQYF. The CDR3 nucleotides read TGCAGCGTTAGAGGGGAAGCAGCGCAGTATTTT.

The chain recombines TRBV5-1 with TRBJ2-3, with 8 bases fitting TRBD1. The CDR3 consists of 14 residues. The germline CDR1 and CDR2 sequences are SGHRS and YFSETQ. V shed 3 bases and J 6 bases; nucleotides not matched to a gene: 6. The DNA for the CDR3 is TGCGCCAGCAGCTCGACAGGGGTGGGTGATACGCAGTATTTT. Translating gives CASSSTGVGDTQYF.

At least ten counts were recorded for this clonotype. The genes are TRBV7-6 and TRBJ2-1, with D maybe TRBD2 (6 bases). Trimming took 1 base from V and 0 from J, leaving 19 bases between them. Germline lookup yields CDR1 SGHVS and CDR2 FNYEAQ. The CDR3 is made up of 19 amino acids. The CDR3 bases are TGTGCCAGCAGCTTAGAACGAGGGACTTATAAAAGCTCCTACAATGAGCAGTTCTTC. Translation gives CASSLERGTYKSSYNEQFF.

This chain's CDR3 is CASSLGGGTGELFF. CDR3 coding DNA: TGCGCCAGCAGTCTGGGGGGGGGCACCGGGGAGCTGTTTTTT. This chain joins TRBV10-2 and TRBJ2-2, with 7 positions matching TRBD2. Trimming cost V 5 bases and J 4 bases; bases outside gene matches: 4. CDR3 size: 14 residues. Germline CDR1 WSHSY, CDR2 SAAADI.

This chain joins TRBV2 and TRBJ1-2; D not resolved. The CDR3 has 14 amino acids. V was pared by 0 bases and J by 7 bases, with 12 bases between. The germline V gene has CDR1 SNHLY and CDR2 FYNNEI. The chain's CDR3 is CASSEAAVLGGYTF. For the CDR3, the DNA is TGTGCCAGCAGTGAAGCGGCGGTTTTAGGTGGCTACACCTTC.

The chain joins TRBV20-1 to TRBJ1-5, with D unresolved. V lost 3 bases and J 3 bases, leaving 18 bases between the germline ends. This CDR3 is built from 16 residues. Germline V gene lookup returns CDR1 DFQATT and CDR2 SNEGSKA (reference sequence). This chain's CDR3 is CSARISGRGINQPQHF. CDR3 nucleotide sequence: TGCAGTGCTAGGATCTCGGGTAGAGGGATCAATCAGCCCCAGCATTTT.

The rearrangement joins TRBV5-1 to TRBJ2-1, with 12 bases identical to TRBD1. Germline assignment: CDR1 SGHRS and CDR2 YFSETQ. The ends lost 3 bases at V and 6 bases at J; junction bases unmatched: 13. The CDR3 consists of 18 residues. In nucleotides, the CDR3 is TGCGCCAGCAGCTACGGGACAGGGGGCTCCGGGAGGACCAATGAGCAGTTCTTC. It yields the protein CASSYGTGGSGRTNEQFF.

This clonotype was observed a handful of times. The rearrangement links TRBV7-9 to TRBJ2-5; tentatively, D is TRBD2 (6 bases). The CDR3 has 16 amino acids. CDR1 is SEHNR, CDR2 FQNEAQ, per germline (reference sequence). V was cut by 1 base and J by 2 bases, with 14 bases left in between. Written as DNA, the CDR3 is TGTGCCAGCAGCTTAGGGGTTGGAGGGGATCAAGAGACCCAGTACTTC. Translated: CASSLGVGGDQETQYF.

This clonotype was picked up a small number of times. The chain recombines TRBV7-9 with TRBJ2-3; 7 positions match TRBD1. Germline V gene sequence: CDR1 SEHNR, CDR2 FQNEAQ (reference sequence). Unmatched junction bases numbered 12, after V lost 5 bases and J lost 13 bases. This CDR3 contains 13 residues. CDR3 region: CASSPKGGPAEYF. The CDR3 DNA follows: TGTGCCAGCAGCCCCAAAGGGGGCCCAGCAGAGTATTTT.

This clonotype has a count of ten or more. A read error may produce the germline difference seen at one junction end. The chain has TRBV12-3 or TRBV12-4 and TRBJ2-2; D call uncertain. The CDR3 is 12 residues long. CDR3 sequence reads: CASSLGTGELFF. The CDR3 DNA is TGTGCCAGCAGCTTAGGCACCGGGGAGCTGTTTTTT.

This clonotype was counted only a few times. V usage is TRBV20-1 and J usage is TRBJ1-2; D remains ambiguous. The CDR3 runs 12 residues. Trimming took off 1 base at V and 7 bases at J, with 10 bases between the two ends. Germline V gives CDR1 DFQATT, CDR2 SNEGSKA (reference sequence). The CDR3 DNA is TGCAGTGCTAGAGTTACAGCAATTGGCTACACCTTC. Protein: CSARVTAIGYTF.

This clonotype was seen a handful of times. V is TRBV6-5 and J is TRBJ1-6, with D possibly matching TRBD1 (5 bases). Trimming shortened V by 2 bases and J by 5 bases, and 22 bases separated the two germline ends. The CDR3 extends over 19 amino acids. Germline V gene lookup returns CDR1 MNHEY and CDR2 SVGAGI. Here the CDR3 DNA reads TGTGCCAGCAGTTACCAGGGTGGAGCGGGTTTAATGAATAATTCACCCCTCCACTTT. Residues: CASSYQGGAGLMNNSPLHF.

V usage is TRBV7-9 and J usage is TRBJ2-7; perhaps TRBD1 as D (6 bases). The V gene's germline CDR1 is SEHNR and CDR2 FQNEAQ (reference sequence). The CDR3 totals 16 residues. Trimming removed 1 base from V and 0 bases from J, with 13 bases in between. CDR3 bases: TGTGCCAGCAGCTTAGAGGGGCAGGGGTTCTCCTACGAGCAGTACTTC. The encoded protein is CASSLEGQGFSYEQYF.

The chain couples TRBV4-1 to TRBJ1-2; no clear D. V was shortened by 0 bases and J by 4 bases, with 6 bases between the two germline ends. The CDR3 runs to 13 residues. CDR1 MGHRA and CDR2 YSYEKL come from the germline V gene. This chain's CDR3 is CASSQDTGYGYTF. Here the CDR3 DNA reads TGCGCCAGCAGCCAAGACACGGGCTATGGCTACACCTTC.

J is TRBJ2-1 and V is TRBV7-9; the D is unclear. The germline V gene encodes CDR1 SEHNR and CDR2 FQNEAQ (reference sequence). V was pared by 4 bases and J by 5 bases, with 18 bases between. The length of the CDR3 is 16 residues. CDR3 DNA: TGTGCCAGCAGCTCCCAGACTGGGATACATCACAATGAGCAGTTCTTC. As protein: CASSSQTGIHHNEQFF. The full variable domain, completed using reference TRBV7-9 and TRBJ2-1, is DTGVSQNPRHKITKRGQNVTFRCDPISEHNRLYWYRQTLGQGPEFLTYFQNEAQLEKSRLLSDRFSAERPKGSFSTLEIQRTEQGDSAMYLCASSSQTGIHHNEQFFGPGTRLTVL.

The CDR3 spells CASSHSGDYGYTF. The CDR3 DNA reads as TGTGCCAGCAGCCATTCGGGGGACTATGGCTACACCTTC. The chain recombines TRBV4-2 with TRBJ1-2; D may be TRBD1 (5 bases). CDR3 length equals 13 residues. Per the germline V gene, CDR1 is LGHNA and CDR2 is YNFKEQ. Trimming removed 3 bases from V and 3 bases from J, with 8 bases in between.